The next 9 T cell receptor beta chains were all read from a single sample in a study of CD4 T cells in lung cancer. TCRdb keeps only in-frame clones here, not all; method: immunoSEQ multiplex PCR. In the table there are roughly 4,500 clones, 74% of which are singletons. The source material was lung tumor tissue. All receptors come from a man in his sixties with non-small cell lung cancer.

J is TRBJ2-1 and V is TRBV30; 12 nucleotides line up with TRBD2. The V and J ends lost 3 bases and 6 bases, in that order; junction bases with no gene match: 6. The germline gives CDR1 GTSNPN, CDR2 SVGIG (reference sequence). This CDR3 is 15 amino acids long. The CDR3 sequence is CAWRSWTSGTNEQFF. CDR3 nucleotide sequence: TGTGCCTGGAGGTCCTGGACTAGCGGGACCAATGAGCAGTTCTTC.

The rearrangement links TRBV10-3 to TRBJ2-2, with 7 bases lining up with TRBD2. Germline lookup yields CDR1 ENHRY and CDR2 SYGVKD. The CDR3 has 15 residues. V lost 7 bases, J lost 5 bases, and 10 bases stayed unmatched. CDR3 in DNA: TGTGCCATCAAGGGCGGGAGTGTAGGGACCGGGGAGCTGTTTTTT. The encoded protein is CAIKGGSVGTGELFF.

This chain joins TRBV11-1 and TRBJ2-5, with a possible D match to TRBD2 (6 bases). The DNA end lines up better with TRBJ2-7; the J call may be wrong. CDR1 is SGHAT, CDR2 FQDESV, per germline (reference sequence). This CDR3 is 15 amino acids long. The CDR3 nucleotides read TGTGCCAGCAGCTCTCCGGGACTTTCCATCTACGAGCAGTACTTC. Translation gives CASSSPGLSIYEQYF.

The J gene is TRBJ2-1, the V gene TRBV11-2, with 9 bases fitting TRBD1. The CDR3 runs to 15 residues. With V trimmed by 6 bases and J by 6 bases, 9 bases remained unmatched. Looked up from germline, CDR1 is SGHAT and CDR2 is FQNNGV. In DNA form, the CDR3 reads TGTGCCAGCAGATACCGGGACAGGGATAGCAATGAGCAGTTCTTC. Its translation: CASRYRDRDSNEQFF. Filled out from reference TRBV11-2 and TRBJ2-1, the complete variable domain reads EAGVAQSPRYKIIEKRQSVAFWCNPISGHATLYWYQQILGQGPKLLIQFQNNGVVDDSQLPKDRFSAERLKGVDSTLKIQPAKLEDSAVYLCASRYRDRDSNEQFFGPGTRLTVL.

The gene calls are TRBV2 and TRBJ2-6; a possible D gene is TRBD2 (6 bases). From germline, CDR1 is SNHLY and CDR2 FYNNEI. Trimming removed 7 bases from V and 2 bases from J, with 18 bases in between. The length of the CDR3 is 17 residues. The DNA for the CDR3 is TGTGCCAGCAACCCGGGGACTCATCGGACTGGGGCCAACGTCCTGACTTTC. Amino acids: CASNPGTHRTGANVLTF.

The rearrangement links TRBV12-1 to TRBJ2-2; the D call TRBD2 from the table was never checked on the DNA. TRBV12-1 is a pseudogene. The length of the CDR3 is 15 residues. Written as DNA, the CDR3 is TGTGCCAGCAGCTTTTTCTTAGCGGGAGGCGGGGAGCTGTTTTTT. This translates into CASSFFLAGGGELFF.

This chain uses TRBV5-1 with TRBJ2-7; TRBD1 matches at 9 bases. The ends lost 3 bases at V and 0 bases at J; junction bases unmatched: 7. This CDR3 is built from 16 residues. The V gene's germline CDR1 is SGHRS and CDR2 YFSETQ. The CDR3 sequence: CASSSLGQGSSYEQYF. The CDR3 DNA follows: TGCGCCAGCAGCTCCCTCGGACAGGGGAGCTCCTACGAGCAGTACTTC.

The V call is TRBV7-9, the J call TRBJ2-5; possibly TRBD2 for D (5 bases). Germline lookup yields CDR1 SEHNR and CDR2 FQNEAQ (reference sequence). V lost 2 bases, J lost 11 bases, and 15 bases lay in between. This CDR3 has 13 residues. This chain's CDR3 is CASSLLYSGEQYF. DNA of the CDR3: TGTGCCAGCAGCTTATTATACAGCGGTGAGCAGTACTTC.

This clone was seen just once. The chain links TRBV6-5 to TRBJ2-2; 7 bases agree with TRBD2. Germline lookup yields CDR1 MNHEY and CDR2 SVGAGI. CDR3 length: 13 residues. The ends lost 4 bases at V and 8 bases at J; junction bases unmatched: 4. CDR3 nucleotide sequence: TGTGCCAGCAGTTTGACGGGGGGTGGGGAGCTGTTTTTT. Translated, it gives CASSLTGGGELFF.